Listed here is a single TCR beta chain. This sample was taken from a study of blood T cell repertoires in COVID-19. The protocol was immunoSEQ multiplex PCR, while the TCRdb copy is restricted to in-frame clones and leaves out a portion. The data show approximately 270,000 clones, less than 95% seen once. The specimen was PBMCs or T cells enriched from blood (not recorded which). The sequence derives from a middle-aged man who had been exposed to COVID-19.

CDR3 DNA sequence: TGTGCCAGCAGTTTATCTAGCGGGTTACAAGAGACCCAGTACTTC. This sequence encodes CASSLSSGLQETQYF. The chain links TRBV27 to TRBJ2-5; 7 nucleotides match TRBD2. Germline-derived CDR1 and CDR2 are MNHEY and SMNVEV (reference sequence). V was clipped by 0 bases and J by 2 bases; unmatched bases: 3. The CDR3 sequence is 15 residues long.